This T cell receptor (beta chain) was retrieved from a study of blood T cell repertoires in COVID-19. This CDR3 region has 16 residues. Trimming stripped 3 bases from V and 1 base from J, with 12 bases between. The germline CDR1 and CDR2 sequences are SNHLY and FYNNEI. TCRdb's table, derived via immunoSEQ multiplex PCR, lists solely in-frame clones and lacks some. The profile shows under 200,000 clones, around 77% of them singletons. The clonotype was recovered from a man aged 70 or older with acute or convalescent COVID-19. Sequences were obtained from peripheral blood. This chain joins TRBV2 and TRBJ1-4; TRBD1 is a possible D gene (6 bases). This CDR3 reads CASSDRGFGTNEKLFF. The CDR3, as DNA: TGTGCCAGCAGTGATAGGGGGTTTGGAACTAATGAAAAACTGTTTTTT.